This T cell receptor (beta chain) was obtained from a study of chronic HIV infection and antiretroviral therapy. Germline trimming cut 3 bases from V and 9 bases from J; bases unmatched to any gene: 13. CDR1 MGHRA and CDR2 YSYEKL come from the germline V gene. The CDR3 spans 16 residues. TCRdb used MiXCR to reprocess the 5' RACE reads, holding one entry per CDR3 protein. The profile shows 40,000 to 50,000 distinct CDR3 sequences, 19% of them singletons. The rearrangement joins TRBV4-1 to TRBJ2-1, with 8 bases fitting TRBD2. The sequenced sample was peripheral blood. The receptor comes from an adult who had HIV and had not received antiretroviral therapy, or was an uninfected healthy control (not recorded which). CDR3 nucleotides: TGCGCCAGCAGCCAGGATCTGGCGGGAGGTCTTAGTGAGCAGTTCTTC. It specifies CASSQDLAGGLSEQFF.